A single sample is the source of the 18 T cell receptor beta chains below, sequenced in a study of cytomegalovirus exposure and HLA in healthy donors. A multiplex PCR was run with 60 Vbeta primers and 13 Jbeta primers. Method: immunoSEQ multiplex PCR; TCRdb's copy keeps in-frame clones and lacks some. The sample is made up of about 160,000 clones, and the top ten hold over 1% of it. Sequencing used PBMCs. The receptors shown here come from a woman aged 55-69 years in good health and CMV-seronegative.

The CDR3 DNA is TGCGCCAGCAGCTTCTTCGCCGGGGAGCTGTTTTTT. This gives the protein CASSFFAGELFF. The V and J genes are TRBV5-1 and TRBJ2-2, with unresolved D. V lost 2 bases, J lost 6 bases, and 5 bases lay in between. The CDR3 is 12 amino acids. The V gene's germline CDR1 is SGHRS and CDR2 YFSETQ.

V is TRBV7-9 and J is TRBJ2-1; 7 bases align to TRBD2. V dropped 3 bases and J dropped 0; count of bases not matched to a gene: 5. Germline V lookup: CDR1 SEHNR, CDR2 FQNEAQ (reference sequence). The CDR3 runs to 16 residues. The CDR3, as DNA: TGTGCCAGCAGCTTCGGGCGGGGGAGCTCCTACAATGAGCAGTTCTTC. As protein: CASSFGRGSSYNEQFF.

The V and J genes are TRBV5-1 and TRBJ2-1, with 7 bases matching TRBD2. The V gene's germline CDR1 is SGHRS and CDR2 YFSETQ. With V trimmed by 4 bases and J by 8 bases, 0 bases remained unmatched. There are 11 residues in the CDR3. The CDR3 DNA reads TGCGCCAGCAGCCGGGGGGATGAGCAGTTCTTC. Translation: CASSRGDEQFF.

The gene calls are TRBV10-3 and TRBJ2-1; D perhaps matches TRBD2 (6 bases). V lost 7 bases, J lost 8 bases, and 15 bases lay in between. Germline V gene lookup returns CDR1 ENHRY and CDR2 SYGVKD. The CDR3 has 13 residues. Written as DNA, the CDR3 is TGTGCCATCACCACGTCCGGCGGGGATGAGCAGTTCTTC. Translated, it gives CAITTSGGDEQFF.

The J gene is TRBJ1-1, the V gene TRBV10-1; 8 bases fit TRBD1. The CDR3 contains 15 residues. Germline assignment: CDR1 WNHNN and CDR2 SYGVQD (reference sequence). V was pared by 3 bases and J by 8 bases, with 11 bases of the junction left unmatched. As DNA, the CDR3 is TGCGCCAGCAGTGATTCCCCCCCAGGGGGCCAAGAAGCTTTCTTT. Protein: CASSDSPPGGQEAFF.

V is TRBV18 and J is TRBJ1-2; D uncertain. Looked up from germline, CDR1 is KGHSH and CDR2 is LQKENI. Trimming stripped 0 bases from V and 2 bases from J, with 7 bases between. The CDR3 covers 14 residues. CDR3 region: CASSPPSANYGYTF. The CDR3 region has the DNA TGTGCCAGCTCACCACCGAGCGCAAACTATGGCTACACCTTC.

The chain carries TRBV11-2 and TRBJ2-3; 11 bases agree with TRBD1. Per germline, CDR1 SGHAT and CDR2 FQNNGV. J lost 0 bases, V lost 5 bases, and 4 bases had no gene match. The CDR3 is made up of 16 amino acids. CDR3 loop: CASSRTGGLSTDTQYF. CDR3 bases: TGTGCCAGCAGCCGGACAGGGGGCCTTAGCACAGATACGCAGTATTTT. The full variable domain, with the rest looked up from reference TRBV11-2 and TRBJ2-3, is EAGVAQSPRYKIIEKRQSVAFWCNPISGHATLYWYQQILGQGPKLLIQFQNNGVVDDSQLPKDRFSAERLKGVDSTLKIQPAKLEDSAVYLCASSRTGGLSTDTQYFGPGTRLTVL.

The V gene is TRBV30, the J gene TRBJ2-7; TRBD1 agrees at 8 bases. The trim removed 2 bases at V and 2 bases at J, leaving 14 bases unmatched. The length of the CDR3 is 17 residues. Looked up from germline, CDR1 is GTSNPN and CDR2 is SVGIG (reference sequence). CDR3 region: CAWSIAGQGGLAYEQYF. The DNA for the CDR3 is TGTGCCTGGAGTATAGCTGGACAGGGTGGGTTGGCCTACGAGCAGTACTTC. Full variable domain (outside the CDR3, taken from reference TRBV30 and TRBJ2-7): SQTIHQWPATLVQPVGSPLSLECTVEGTSNPNLYWYRQAAGRGLQLLFYSVGIGQISSEVPQNLSASRPQDRQFILSSKKLLLSDSGFYLCAWSIAGQGGLAYEQYFGPGTRLTVT.

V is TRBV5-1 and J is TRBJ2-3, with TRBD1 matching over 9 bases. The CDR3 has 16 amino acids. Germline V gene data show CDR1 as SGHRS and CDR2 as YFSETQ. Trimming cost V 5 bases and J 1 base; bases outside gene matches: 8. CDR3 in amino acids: CASSYAGTGRTDTQYF. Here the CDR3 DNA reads TGCGCCAGCAGTTATGCCGGGACAGGGCGCACAGATACGCAGTATTTT.

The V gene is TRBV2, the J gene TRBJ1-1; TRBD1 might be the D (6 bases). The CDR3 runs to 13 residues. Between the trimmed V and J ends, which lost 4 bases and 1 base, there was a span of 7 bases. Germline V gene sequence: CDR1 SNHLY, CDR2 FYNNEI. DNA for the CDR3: TGTGCCAGCAGTGGAGGGGGGAACACTGAAGCTTTCTTT. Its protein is CASSGGGNTEAFF.

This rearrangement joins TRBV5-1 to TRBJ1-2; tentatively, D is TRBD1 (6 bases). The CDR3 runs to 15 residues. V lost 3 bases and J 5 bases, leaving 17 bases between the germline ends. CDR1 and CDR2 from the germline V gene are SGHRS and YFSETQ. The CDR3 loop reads CASSSGGGGAYGYTF. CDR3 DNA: TGCGCCAGCAGCTCGGGAGGAGGGGGGGCGTATGGCTACACCTTC.

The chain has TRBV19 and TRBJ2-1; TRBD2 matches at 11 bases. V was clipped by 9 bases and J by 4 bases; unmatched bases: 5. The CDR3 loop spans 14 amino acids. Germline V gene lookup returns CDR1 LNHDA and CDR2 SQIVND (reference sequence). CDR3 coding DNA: TGTGCCAGCAAGGGACTAGCGGATTACAATGAGCAGTTCTTC. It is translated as CASKGLADYNEQFF.

The chain's CDR3 is CASSLAGQGGTGELFF. In nucleotides, the CDR3 is TGTGCCAGCAGCTTGGCCGGACAGGGGGGCACCGGGGAGCTGTTTTTT. The rearrangement uses TRBV5-4 and TRBJ2-2; 10 bases line up with TRBD1. J was trimmed by 4 bases and V by 0 bases; bases with no gene match: 3. Germline V gene data show CDR1 as SGHNT and CDR2 as YYREEE (reference sequence). The CDR3 is made up of 16 amino acids.

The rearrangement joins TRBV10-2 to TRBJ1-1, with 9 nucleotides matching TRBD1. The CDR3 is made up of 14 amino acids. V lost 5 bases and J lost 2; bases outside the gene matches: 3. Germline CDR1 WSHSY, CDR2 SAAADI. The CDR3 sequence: CASSKTGGNTEAFF. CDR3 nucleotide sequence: TGCGCCAGCAGTAAGACAGGGGGAAACACTGAAGCTTTCTTT.

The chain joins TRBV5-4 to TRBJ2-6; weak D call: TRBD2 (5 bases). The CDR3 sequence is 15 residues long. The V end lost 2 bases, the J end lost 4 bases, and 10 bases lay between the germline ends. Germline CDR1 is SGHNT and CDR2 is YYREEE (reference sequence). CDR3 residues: CASSFLAPGANVLTF. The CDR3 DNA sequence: TGTGCCAGCAGCTTTCTAGCACCGGGGGCCAACGTCCTGACTTTC.

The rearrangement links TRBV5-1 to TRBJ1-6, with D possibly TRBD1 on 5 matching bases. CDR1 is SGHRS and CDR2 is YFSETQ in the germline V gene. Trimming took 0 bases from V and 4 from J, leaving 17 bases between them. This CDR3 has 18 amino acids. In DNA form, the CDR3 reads TGCGCCAGCAGCTTGGTTCTTGGGGGGAACGCGTATAATTCACCCCTCCACTTT. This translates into CASSLVLGGNAYNSPLHF.

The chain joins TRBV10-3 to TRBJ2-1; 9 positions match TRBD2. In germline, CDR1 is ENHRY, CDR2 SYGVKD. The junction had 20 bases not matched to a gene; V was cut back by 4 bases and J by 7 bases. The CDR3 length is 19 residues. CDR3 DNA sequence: TGTGCCATCAGTGTCGGGCAGGGGATGGCGGGGGGGCTATGGAATGAGCAGTTCTTC. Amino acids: CAISVGQGMAGGLWNEQFF.

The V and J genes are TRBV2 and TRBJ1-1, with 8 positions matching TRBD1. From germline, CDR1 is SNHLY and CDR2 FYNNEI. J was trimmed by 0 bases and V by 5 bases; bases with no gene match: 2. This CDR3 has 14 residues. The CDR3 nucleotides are TGTGCCAGCAGTACAGGGGGTTTGAACACTGAAGCTTTCTTT. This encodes CASSTGGLNTEAFF.